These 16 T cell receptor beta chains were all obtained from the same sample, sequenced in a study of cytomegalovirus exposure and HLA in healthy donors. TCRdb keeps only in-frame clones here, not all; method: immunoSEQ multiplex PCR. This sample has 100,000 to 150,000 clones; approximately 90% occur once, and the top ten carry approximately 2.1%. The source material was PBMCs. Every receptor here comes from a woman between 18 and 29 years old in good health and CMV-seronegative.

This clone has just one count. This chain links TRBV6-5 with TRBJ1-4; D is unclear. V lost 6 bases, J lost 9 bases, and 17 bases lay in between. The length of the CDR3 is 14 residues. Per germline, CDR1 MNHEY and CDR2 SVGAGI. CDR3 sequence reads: CASRGQISGQKLFF. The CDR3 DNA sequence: TGTGCCAGCAGGGGCCAGATTTCAGGCCAAAAACTGTTTTTT.

CDR3 protein: CASSPDMNTEAFF. The CDR3 coding sequence is TGTGCCAGCTCACCGGACATGAACACTGAAGCTTTCTTT. The chain links TRBV18 to TRBJ1-1, with a possible D match to TRBD1 (5 bases). Trimming cost V 3 bases and J 0 bases, with 5 bases left between them. The CDR3 loop spans 13 amino acids. CDR1 KGHSH and CDR2 LQKENI come from the germline V gene.

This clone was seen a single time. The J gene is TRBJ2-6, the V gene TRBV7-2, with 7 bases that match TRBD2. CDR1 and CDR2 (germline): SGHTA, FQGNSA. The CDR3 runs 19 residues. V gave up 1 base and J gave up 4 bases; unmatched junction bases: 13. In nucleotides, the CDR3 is TGTGCCAGCAGCTTAGTATCTCTTGGAAGCGGGATAGGGGCCAACGTCCTGACTTTC. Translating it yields CASSLVSLGSGIGANVLTF. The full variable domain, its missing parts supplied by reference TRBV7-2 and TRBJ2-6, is GAGVSQSPSNKVTEKGKDVELRCDPISGHTALYWYRQSLGQGLEFLIYFQGNSAPDKSGLPSDRFSAERTGGSVSTLTIQRTQQEDSAVYLCASSLVSLGSGIGANVLTFGAGSRLTVL.

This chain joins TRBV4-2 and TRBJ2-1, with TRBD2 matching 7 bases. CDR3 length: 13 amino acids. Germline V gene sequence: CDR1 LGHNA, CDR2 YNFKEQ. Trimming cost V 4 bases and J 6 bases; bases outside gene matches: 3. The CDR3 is CASSPGTINEQFF. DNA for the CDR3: TGTGCCAGCAGCCCCGGGACTATCAATGAGCAGTTCTTC.

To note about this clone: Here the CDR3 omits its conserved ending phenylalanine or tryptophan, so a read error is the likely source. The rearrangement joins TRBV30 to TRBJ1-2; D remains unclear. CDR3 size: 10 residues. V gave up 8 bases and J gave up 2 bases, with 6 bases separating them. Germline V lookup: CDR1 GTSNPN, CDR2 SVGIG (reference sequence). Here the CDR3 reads CAAENYGYTL. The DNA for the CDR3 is TGTGCCGCAGAGAACTATGGCTACACCCTC.

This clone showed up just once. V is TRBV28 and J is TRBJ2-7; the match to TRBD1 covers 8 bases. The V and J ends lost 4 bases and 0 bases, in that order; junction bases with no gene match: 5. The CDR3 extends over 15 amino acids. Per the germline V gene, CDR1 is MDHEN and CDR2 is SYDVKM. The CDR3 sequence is CASSYRQGSSYEQYF. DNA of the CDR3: TGTGCCAGCAGTTACAGACAGGGGTCCTCCTACGAGCAGTACTTC.

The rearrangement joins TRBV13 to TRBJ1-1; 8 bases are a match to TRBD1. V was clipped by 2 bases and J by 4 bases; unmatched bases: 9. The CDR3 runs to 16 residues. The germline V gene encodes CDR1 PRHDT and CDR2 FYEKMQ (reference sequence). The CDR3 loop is CASSLQGAGRGTEAFF. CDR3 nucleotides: TGTGCCAGCAGCTTACAGGGGGCGGGTCGGGGCACTGAAGCTTTCTTT.

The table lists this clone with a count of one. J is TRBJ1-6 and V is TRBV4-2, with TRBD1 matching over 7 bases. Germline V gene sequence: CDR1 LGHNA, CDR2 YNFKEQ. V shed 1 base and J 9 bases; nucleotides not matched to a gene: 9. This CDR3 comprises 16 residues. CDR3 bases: TGTGCCAGCAGCCAAGCGGGGACAGCGCGCGGTTCACCCCTCCACTTT. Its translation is CASSQAGTARGSPLHF.

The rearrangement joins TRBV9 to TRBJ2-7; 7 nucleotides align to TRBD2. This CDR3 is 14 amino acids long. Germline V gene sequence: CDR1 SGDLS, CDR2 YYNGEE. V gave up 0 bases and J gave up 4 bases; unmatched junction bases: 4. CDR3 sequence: CASSVGGSGYEQYF. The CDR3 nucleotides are TGTGCCAGCAGCGTAGGGGGTAGCGGGTACGAGCAGTACTTC.

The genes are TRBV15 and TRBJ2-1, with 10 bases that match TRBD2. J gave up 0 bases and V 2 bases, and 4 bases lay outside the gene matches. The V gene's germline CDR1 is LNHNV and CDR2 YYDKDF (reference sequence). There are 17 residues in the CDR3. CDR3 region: CATSRRWTSGSYNEQFF. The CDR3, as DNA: TGTGCCACCAGCAGAAGGTGGACTAGCGGCTCCTACAATGAGCAGTTCTTC. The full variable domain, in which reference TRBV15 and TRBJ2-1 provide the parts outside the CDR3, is DAMVIQNPRYQVTQFGKPVTLSCSQTLNHNVMYWYQQKSSQAPKLLFHYYDKDFNNEADTPDNFQSRRPNTSFCFLDIRSPGLGDTAMYLCATSRRWTSGSYNEQFFGPGTRLTVL.

CDR3 nucleotide sequence: TGTGCCACCAGCAGAGATTCATCTAGCGGGACATCGGGGACCCAGTACTTC. The encoded protein is CATSRDSSSGTSGTQYF. V is TRBV15 and J is TRBJ2-5; 9 nucleotides line up with TRBD2. V shed 0 bases, J shed 7 bases, and the junction held 12 bases outside the gene matches. The germline CDR1 and CDR2 sequences are LNHNV and YYDKDF (reference sequence). This CDR3 is 17 amino acids long.

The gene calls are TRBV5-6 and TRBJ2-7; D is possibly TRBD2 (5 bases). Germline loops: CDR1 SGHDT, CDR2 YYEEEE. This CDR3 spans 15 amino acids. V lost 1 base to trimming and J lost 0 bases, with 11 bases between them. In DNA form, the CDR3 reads TGTGCCAGCAGCTTGATGGGCGGGCCCTCCTACGAGCAGTACTTC. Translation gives CASSLMGGPSYEQYF.

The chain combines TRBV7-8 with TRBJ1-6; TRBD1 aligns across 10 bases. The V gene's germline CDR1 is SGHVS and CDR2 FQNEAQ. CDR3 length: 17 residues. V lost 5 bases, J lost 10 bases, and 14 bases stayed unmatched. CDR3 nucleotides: TGTGCCAGCAGCGCGGACAGGGGGGGTTTTATTAACTCACCCCTCCACTTT. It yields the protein CASSADRGGFINSPLHF.

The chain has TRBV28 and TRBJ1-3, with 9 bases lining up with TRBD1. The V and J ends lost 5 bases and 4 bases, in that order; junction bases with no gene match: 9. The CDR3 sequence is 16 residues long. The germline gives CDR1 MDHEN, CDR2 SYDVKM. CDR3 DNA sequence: TGTGCCAGCAGTGCCGGGACAGGGTATGCCGGAAACACCATATATTTT. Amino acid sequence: CASSAGTGYAGNTIYF.

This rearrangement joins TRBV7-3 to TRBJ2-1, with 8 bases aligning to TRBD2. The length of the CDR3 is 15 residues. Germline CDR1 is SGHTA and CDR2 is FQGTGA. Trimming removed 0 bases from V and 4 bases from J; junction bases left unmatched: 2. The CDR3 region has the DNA TGTGCCAGCAGCTTAACTAGCGGGATATACAATGAGCAGTTCTTC. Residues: CASSLTSGIYNEQFF.

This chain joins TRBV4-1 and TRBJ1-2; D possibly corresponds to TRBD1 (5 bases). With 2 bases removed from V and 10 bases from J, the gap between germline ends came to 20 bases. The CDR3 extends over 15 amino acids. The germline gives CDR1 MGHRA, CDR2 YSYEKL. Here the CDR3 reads CASSQLSGRFGLYTF. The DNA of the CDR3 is TGCGCCAGCAGCCAACTATCAGGGCGCTTCGGTCTCTACACCTTC.